Below, 27 T cell receptor beta chains from the same sample are listed, as sequenced in a study of T cell responses to AZD1222 COVID-19 vaccine. Method: immunoSEQ multiplex PCR; TCRdb's copy keeps in-frame clones and lacks some. The sample contains some 150,000 clones, 92% of which appear only once. Sample: peripheral blood, taken on day 0 of AZD1222 vaccination. These receptors were obtained from an adult in good health.

The chain is built from TRBV7-2 and TRBJ2-2; weak D call: TRBD1 (6 bases). This CDR3 is 15 amino acids long. CDR1 is SGHTA, CDR2 FQGNSA, per germline. Trimming removed 5 bases from V and 3 bases from J, with 13 bases in between. The CDR3 sequence is CASSRNRDYTGELFF. The CDR3, as DNA: TGTGCCAGCAGCCGGAACAGGGATTACACCGGGGAGCTGTTTTTT. The full variable domain, with the rest looked up from reference TRBV7-2 and TRBJ2-2, is GAGVSQSPSNKVTEKGKDVELRCDPISGHTALYWYRQSLGQGLEFLIYFQGNSAPDKSGLPSDRFSAERTGGSVSTLTIQRTQQEDSAVYLCASSRNRDYTGELFFGEGSRLTVL.

The V call is TRBV18, the J call TRBJ1-5; 10 bases fit TRBD1. V lost 8 bases and J lost 0; bases outside the gene matches: 7. CDR3 length: 16 amino acids. Germline V gene sequence: CDR1 KGHSH, CDR2 LQKENI. The chain's CDR3 is CASQGQGPYSNQPQHF. The CDR3 bases are TGTGCCAGCCAGGGACAGGGGCCTTATAGCAATCAGCCCCAGCATTTT.

The gene calls are TRBV3-1 (or the pseudogene TRBV3-2) and TRBJ1-2, with D hard to call. This CDR3 contains 13 residues. Trimming cost V 8 bases and J 0 bases, with 10 bases left between them. Germline lookup yields CDR1 LGHDT and CDR2 YNNKEL (reference sequence). The CDR3 DNA is TGTGCCAGCCGAGGGCAGCCTAACTATGGCTACACCTTC. It translates to CASRGQPNYGYTF.

The rearrangement joins TRBV2 to TRBJ1-6; D is ambiguous. With 3 bases removed from V and 1 base from J, the gap between germline ends came to 7 bases. CDR1 is SNHLY and CDR2 is FYNNEI in the germline V gene. This CDR3 spans 15 amino acids. CDR3 amino acids: CASSETWSYNSPLHF. The CDR3, as DNA: TGTGCCAGCAGTGAGACGTGGTCCTATAATTCACCCCTCCACTTT.

The rearrangement uses TRBV7-2 and TRBJ2-3; TRBD2 aligns across 7 bases. The CDR3 runs to 16 residues. Trimming took 5 bases from V and 2 from J; bases not matched to a gene: 10. Germline V gene sequence: CDR1 SGHTA, CDR2 FQGNSA. The CDR3 nucleotides are TGTGCCAGCAGCCCCGAGGCTAGCGGACTCACAGATACGCAGTATTTT. Encoded protein: CASSPEASGLTDTQYF.

The chain joins TRBV27 to TRBJ2-1, with D possibly TRBD2 on 5 matching bases. Trimming removed 3 bases from V and 2 bases from J, with 8 bases in between. Germline lookup yields CDR1 MNHEY and CDR2 SMNVEV (reference sequence). CDR3 length equals 14 residues. The CDR3 DNA reads TGTGCCAGCAGTTTCCGGGGAACCTACAATGAGCAGTTCTTC. Protein: CASSFRGTYNEQFF.

The chain combines TRBV9 with TRBJ2-2, with D possibly called TRBD1 or TRBD2 (5 bases each). The CDR3 loop spans 17 amino acids. V was shortened by 1 base and J by 3 bases, with 16 bases between the two germline ends. CDR1 is SGDLS, CDR2 YYNGEE, per germline. CDR3 DNA sequence: TGTGCCAGCAGCGTACCGACGGGGCGTGAGGACACCGGGGAGCTGTTTTTT. Its translation: CASSVPTGREDTGELFF. Filled out from reference TRBV9 and TRBJ2-2, the complete variable domain reads DSGVTQTPKHLITATGQRVTLRCSPRSGDLSVYWYQQSLDQGLQFLIQYYNGEERAKGNILERFSAQQFPDLHSELNLSSLELGDSALYFCASSVPTGREDTGELFFGEGSRLTVL.

V usage is TRBV18 and J usage is TRBJ1-1; 7 positions match TRBD1. Germline CDR1 KGHSH, CDR2 LQKENI. The V gene end was trimmed by 5 bases and the J gene end by 1 base; junction bases not matched to a gene: 7. The CDR3 runs to 15 residues. The CDR3 DNA follows: TGTGCCAGCTCAGTCGAAGGGGGCAAGAACACTGAAGCTTTCTTT. It codes for CASSVEGGKNTEAFF. Together with reference TRBV18 and TRBJ1-1, the CDR3 gives the full variable domain: NAGVMQNPRHLVRRRGQEARLRCSPMKGHSHVYWYRQLPEEGLKFMVYLQKENIIDESGMPKERFSAEFPKEGPSILRIQQVVRGDSAAYFCASSVEGGKNTEAFFGQGTRLTVV.

This chain links TRBV4-1 with TRBJ2-1, with D perhaps assigned TRBD1 or TRBD2 (6 bases each). The length of the CDR3 is 16 residues. V was clipped by 0 bases and J by 1 base, with 10 bases between them. Per the germline V gene, CDR1 is MGHRA and CDR2 is YSYEKL. The CDR3 is CASSQDRGGSYNEQFF. Written as DNA, the CDR3 is TGCGCCAGCAGCCAAGATAGAGGGGGGTCCTACAATGAGCAGTTCTTC.

The chain couples TRBV4-3 to TRBJ2-7, with TRBD2 matching over 8 bases. The CDR3 is 16 residues long. Germline assignment: CDR1 LGHNA and CDR2 YSLEER. V lost 0 bases, J lost 3 bases, and 7 bases stayed unmatched. CDR3 loop: CASSQDLSGIVYEQYF. The CDR3 bases are TGCGCCAGCAGCCAAGATCTTAGCGGGATCGTCTACGAGCAGTACTTC.

This sequence joins TRBV27 and TRBJ2-2; D uncertain. The CDR3 is 17 amino acids. The V gene's germline CDR1 is MNHEY and CDR2 SMNVEV (reference sequence). Trimming took 3 bases from V and 2 from J, leaving 16 bases between them. The CDR3 loop reads CASSFRPPLTNTGELFF. In nucleotides, the CDR3 is TGTGCCAGCAGTTTTAGGCCACCGCTAACAAACACCGGGGAGCTGTTTTTT.

This chain joins TRBV5-1 and TRBJ2-1; D is possibly TRBD1 (6 bases). Per germline, CDR1 SGHRS and CDR2 YFSETQ. The CDR3 is made up of 13 amino acids. The ends were cut back, 2 bases at V and 6 bases at J, with 9 bases in the middle. This CDR3 is CASSFRGPNEQFF. In nucleotides, the CDR3 is TGCGCCAGCAGCTTCAGGGGTCCCAATGAGCAGTTCTTC. Full variable domain (rest looked up from reference TRBV5-1 and TRBJ2-1): KAGVTQTPRYLIKTRGQQVTLSCSPISGHRSVSWYQQTPGQGLQFLFEYFSETQRNKGNFPGRFSGRQFSNSRSEMNVSTLELGDSALYLCASSFRGPNEQFFGPGTRLTVL.

V is TRBV13 and J is TRBJ1-3; D gene unclear. V was trimmed by 3 bases and J by 0 bases, leaving 6 bases between them. The CDR3 extends over 14 amino acids. Germline V gives CDR1 PRHDT, CDR2 FYEKMQ (reference sequence). CDR3 nucleotides: TGTGCCAGCAGCTTTACGGACTCTGGAAACACCATATATTTT. This gives the protein CASSFTDSGNTIYF.

The chain joins TRBV4-2 to TRBJ2-6; D could derive from TRBD1 or TRBD2 (5 bases each). Germline loops: CDR1 LGHNA, CDR2 YNFKEQ. The CDR3 is made up of 16 amino acids. The V gene lost 1 base and the J gene lost 2 bases, with 9 bases spanning the gap. CDR3 DNA sequence: TGTGCCAGCAGCCAAGCTTGGGGGACTGGGGCCAACGTCCTGACTTTC. Its protein is CASSQAWGTGANVLTF.

This chain joins TRBV7-9 and TRBJ1-2; a weak D match, TRBD1 (6 bases). This CDR3 region has 15 residues. Trimming cost V 4 bases and J 0 bases, with 12 bases left between them. In germline, CDR1 is SEHNR, CDR2 FQNEAQ (reference sequence). CDR3: CASSSLGQTNYGYTF. The CDR3 DNA follows: TGTGCCAGCAGCTCACTCGGACAGACTAACTATGGCTACACCTTC.

The J gene is TRBJ2-1, the V gene TRBV9, with D uncertain. Per the germline V gene, CDR1 is SGDLS and CDR2 is YYNGEE. V lost 5 bases and J 0 bases, leaving 12 bases between the germline ends. The CDR3 loop spans 15 amino acids. Here the CDR3 reads CASSEDQSSYNEQFF. The DNA for the CDR3 is TGTGCCAGCAGTGAGGACCAGAGCTCCTACAATGAGCAGTTCTTC.

The V and J genes are TRBV27 and TRBJ1-3; D perhaps matches TRBD1 (5 bases). Germline CDR1 is MNHEY and CDR2 is SMNVEV (reference sequence). Trimming left V 5 bases short and J 2 bases short, with 10 bases between. This CDR3 has 14 residues. The CDR3 DNA sequence: TGTGCCAGCAGTCCTGGGACTGCTGGAAACACCATATATTTT. It codes for CASSPGTAGNTIYF.

The chain joins TRBV12-3 or TRBV12-4 to TRBJ1-2; D gene uncertain. Trimming removed 6 bases from V and 8 bases from J, with 16 bases in between. The CDR3 spans 13 residues. The CDR3 bases are TGTGCCAGCAGCTATAGCACGAACAGAGGCTACACCTTC. The encoded protein is CASSYSTNRGYTF.

The V call is TRBV6-2 or TRBV6-3, the J call TRBJ1-5; no firm D call. The CDR3 is 13 amino acids. V lost 0 bases and J 3 bases, leaving 3 bases between the germline ends. Germline V gene data show CDR1 as MNHEY and CDR2 as SVGEGT. This CDR3 reads CASSYSINQPQHF. The CDR3 DNA follows: TGTGCCAGCAGTTACTCGATCAATCAGCCCCAGCATTTT.

As concerns this clone: The same CDR3 is also encoded by other DNA sequences in this sample. CDR3 DNA: TGTGCCAGCAGGCAGGTTAACTATGGCTACACCTTC. Protein: CASRQVNYGYTF. The J gene is TRBJ1-2, the V gene TRBV6-5; D unresolved. The CDR3 covers 12 residues. The V and J ends lost 6 bases and 1 base respectively, with 6 bases between them. Germline values: CDR1 MNHEY, CDR2 SVGAGI.

J is TRBJ2-1 and V is TRBV4-3; the match to TRBD1 covers 9 bases. Germline V gene lookup returns CDR1 LGHNA and CDR2 YSLEER. V shed 3 bases and J 2 bases; nucleotides not matched to a gene: 5. There are 16 residues in the CDR3. The CDR3 is CASSHLRDRAYNEQFF. In nucleotides, the CDR3 is TGCGCCAGCAGCCACCTCCGGGACAGGGCCTACAATGAGCAGTTCTTC.

In this sample, this clone turned up once. This sequence joins TRBV7-8 and TRBJ2-7; 7 nucleotides line up with TRBD1. Germline V gives CDR1 SGHVS, CDR2 FQNEAQ. The CDR3 covers 15 residues. J was trimmed by 3 bases and V by 5 bases; bases with no gene match: 10. The CDR3: CASSREGTAYYEQYF. The CDR3 DNA follows: TGTGCCAGCAGCCGCGAGGGGACAGCTTACTACGAGCAGTACTTC. Complete variable domain (other parts from reference TRBV7-8 and TRBJ2-7): GAGVSQSPRYKVAKRGQDVALRCDPISGHVSLFWYQQALGQGPEFLTYFQNEAQLDKSGLPSDRFFAERPEGSVSTLKIQRTQQEDSAVYLCASSREGTAYYEQYFGPGTRLTVT.

The chain recombines TRBV11-2 with TRBJ1-6; D might be TRBD1 (5 bases). This CDR3 region has 16 residues. The germline gives CDR1 SGHAT, CDR2 FQNNGV. V dropped 1 base and J dropped 6 bases, with 13 bases sitting between them. The CDR3 loop reads CASSLGRLGLNSPLHF. The DNA of the CDR3 is TGTGCCAGCAGCTTAGGGAGGTTGGGGCTTAATTCACCCCTCCACTTT. The whole variable domain, remainder taken from reference TRBV11-2 and TRBJ1-6, is EAGVAQSPRYKIIEKRQSVAFWCNPISGHATLYWYQQILGQGPKLLIQFQNNGVVDDSQLPKDRFSAERLKGVDSTLKIQPAKLEDSAVYLCASSLGRLGLNSPLHFGNGTRLTVT.

The chain uses TRBV6-5 and TRBJ2-1, with D possibly being TRBD2 (6 bases). Between the trimmed V and J ends, which lost 2 bases and 9 bases, there was a span of 11 bases. Per germline, CDR1 MNHEY and CDR2 SVGAGI. This CDR3 spans 13 amino acids. This CDR3 is CASSYGGAPEQFF. For the CDR3, the DNA is TGTGCCAGCAGTTACGGCGGGGCACCTGAGCAGTTCTTC.

The chain carries TRBV7-2 and TRBJ1-5, with 7 bases identical to TRBD1. The CDR3 covers 15 residues. Germline V lookup: CDR1 SGHTA, CDR2 FQGNSA. The trim removed 6 bases at V and 2 bases at J, leaving 7 bases unmatched. The CDR3 is CASSSGGRGNQPQHF. The CDR3 DNA reads as TGTGCCAGCAGTTCAGGGGGTAGGGGCAATCAGCCCCAGCATTTT.

The J gene is TRBJ2-2, the V gene TRBV5-4; 13 bases are a match to TRBD2. The CDR3 sequence is 16 residues long. The junction had 3 bases not matched to a gene; V was cut back by 3 bases and J by 4 bases. The V gene's germline CDR1 is SGHNT and CDR2 YYREEE (reference sequence). The CDR3 loop reads CASSSGLAGVTGELFF. CDR3 DNA sequence: TGTGCCAGCAGCTCCGGACTAGCGGGGGTCACCGGGGAGCTGTTTTTT.

This clone was seen a handful of times. The chain uses TRBV19 and TRBJ1-1, with a tentative D call TRBD1 (6 bases). Trimming cost V 5 bases and J 6 bases, with 19 bases left between them. This CDR3 contains 15 residues. Germline V gene lookup returns CDR1 LNHDA and CDR2 SQIVND (reference sequence). The CDR3 region is CASSLPLAGHPEAFF. The CDR3 DNA sequence: TGTGCCAGTAGTCTCCCCTTGGCGGGACACCCTGAAGCTTTCTTT.